The 7 T cell receptor beta chains given below trace back to one sample, sequenced in a study of blood T cell repertoires in COVID-19. Using immunoSEQ multiplex PCR, the repertoire was profiled, and TCRdb retains in-frame clones only, with some absent. The sample yields some 360,000 clones, about 88% seen once. The sample consisted of PBMCs or T cells enriched from blood (not recorded which). These receptors came from a woman in her twenties or thirties who had been exposed to COVID-19.

This clone was counted only a few times. The chain uses TRBV28 and TRBJ1-2, with 8 bases fitting TRBD1. Germline trimming cut 6 bases from V and 8 bases from J; bases unmatched to any gene: 8. CDR1 and CDR2 from the germline V gene are MDHEN and SYDVKM. The CDR3 extends over 13 amino acids. The CDR3 coding sequence is TGTGCCAGCAGCCTCAGGGGGCTCTGGGGCTACACCTTC. Translated: CASSLRGLWGYTF.

This chain joins TRBV29-1 and TRBJ2-3; D is possibly TRBD1 (6 bases). V was cut by 7 bases and J by 1 base, with 9 bases left in between. CDR1 and CDR2 from the germline V gene are SQVTM and ANQGSEA. This CDR3 is 12 amino acids long. In DNA form, the CDR3 reads TGCAGCGCTCGGACAGGCACAGATACGCAGTATTTT. Encoded protein: CSARTGTDTQYF.

With respect to this clone: Other DNA sequences in this sample translate to the same CDR3. J is TRBJ2-7 and V is TRBV12-3 or TRBV12-4; D uncertain. CDR3 size: 12 residues. With 6 bases removed from V and 0 bases from J, the gap between germline ends came to 6 bases. CDR3 coding DNA: TGTGCCAGCAGCCCTAGCTCCTACGAGCAGTACTTC. Protein product: CASSPSSYEQYF.

The chain carries TRBV6-5 and TRBJ1-1, with D possibly being TRBD1 (6 bases). V dropped 7 bases and J dropped 4 bases, with 19 bases sitting between them. From germline, CDR1 is MNHEY and CDR2 SVGAGI. This CDR3 region has 15 residues. The CDR3 loop is CASTEGGEWRTEAFF. The CDR3 DNA follows: TGTGCCAGCACCGAGGGGGGGGAGTGGCGCACTGAAGCTTTCTTT.

The V gene is TRBV3-1 (or the pseudogene TRBV3-2), the J gene TRBJ1-5; possibly TRBD1 for D (6 bases). Trimming cost V 5 bases and J 5 bases, with 10 bases left between them. CDR3 size: 13 residues. Germline CDR1 is LGHDT and CDR2 is YNNKEL (reference sequence). CDR3 protein: CASSAQGDQPQHF. The DNA for the CDR3 is TGTGCCAGCAGCGCACAGGGAGATCAGCCCCAGCATTTT.

The rearrangement uses TRBV28 and TRBJ2-3; the match to TRBD1 covers 9 bases. Unmatched junction bases numbered 7, after V lost 3 bases and J lost 0 bases. The CDR3 covers 17 residues. CDR1 and CDR2 (germline): MDHEN, SYDVKM. CDR3 residues: CASSFYGQGLSTDTQYF. The DNA for the CDR3 is TGTGCCAGCAGTTTCTATGGACAGGGGTTGAGCACAGATACGCAGTATTTT.

The chain combines TRBV5-1 with TRBJ1-6, with D perhaps TRBD1 (5 bases). CDR3 size: 14 residues. Germline V lookup: CDR1 SGHRS, CDR2 YFSETQ. Deletions cut 5 bases from V and 6 bases from J, with 12 bases between. Here the CDR3 reads CASSVQGLNSPLHF. The CDR3 region has the DNA TGCGCCAGCAGTGTTCAGGGCCTTAATTCACCCCTCCACTTT.